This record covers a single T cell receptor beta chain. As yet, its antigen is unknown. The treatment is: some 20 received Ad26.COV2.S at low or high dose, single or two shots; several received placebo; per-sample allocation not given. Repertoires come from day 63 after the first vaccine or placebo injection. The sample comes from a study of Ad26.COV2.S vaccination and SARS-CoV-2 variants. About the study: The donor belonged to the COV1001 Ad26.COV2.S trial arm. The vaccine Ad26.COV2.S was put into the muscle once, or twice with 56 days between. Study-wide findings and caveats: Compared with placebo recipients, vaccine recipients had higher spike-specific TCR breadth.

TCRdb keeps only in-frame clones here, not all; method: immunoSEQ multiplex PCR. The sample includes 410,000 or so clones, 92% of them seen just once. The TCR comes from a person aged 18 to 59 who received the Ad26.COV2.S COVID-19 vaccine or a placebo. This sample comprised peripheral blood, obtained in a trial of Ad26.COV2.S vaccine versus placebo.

The CDR3: CASSHNLQRGTEQFF. In nucleotides, the CDR3 is TGTGCCAGCAGCCACAATTTACAACGGGGTACGGAGCAGTTCTTC. The chain combines TRBV3-1 (or the pseudogene TRBV3-2) with TRBJ2-1, with a tentative D call TRBD2 (5 bases). Trimming took off 3 bases at V and 10 bases at J, with 19 bases between the two ends. The V gene's germline CDR1 is LGHDT and CDR2 YNNKEL (reference sequence). CDR3 size: 15 residues.